One sample yielded the 15 T cell receptor beta chains listed below, sequenced in a study of cytomegalovirus exposure and HLA in healthy donors (TCRdb year 2017). The protocol used for the library was the immunoSEQ multiplex PCR assay. For the multiplex PCR, a mixture combining 60 forward primers for TCR Vbeta segments and 13 reverse primers for TCR Jbeta segments was used. TCRdb took this table from immuneACCESS and kept in-frame rearrangements with V and J called. Such tables lack part of the clones; where checked against another copy, unresolved V genes explain under half of the gap, and the rest is unexplained. In all, the sample holds 65,000 to 95,000 clones, and roughly 85% of those were seen once. The ten largest clones take up 2% to 3% of the sample. Sequencing was carried out using PBMCs. The receptors come from a man aged 25 to 45 in good health and CMV-seronegative.

The chain links TRBV5-6 to TRBJ2-1, with TRBD2 matching over 12 bases. After removal of 5 bases from V and 0 bases from J, the junction contained 6 bases not matched to a gene. CDR3 size: 17 residues. Germline V gene lookup returns CDR1 SGHDT and CDR2 YYEEEE. CDR3 nucleotides: TGTGCCAGCAGGGCTAGCGGGAGGGTCAACTCCTACAATGAGCAGTTCTTC. Translating gives CASRASGRVNSYNEQFF.

V and J are TRBV6-5 and TRBJ2-7; the match to TRBD1 covers 8 bases. The germline V gene has CDR1 MNHEY and CDR2 SVGAGI. The CDR3 sequence is 14 residues long. V was pared by 5 bases and J by 3 bases, with 6 bases of the junction left unmatched. CDR3 loop: CASSRQGTHYEQYF. As DNA, the CDR3 is TGTGCCAGCAGTCGACAGGGGACCCACTACGAGCAGTACTTC.

This clone was observed a single time. This chain uses TRBV6-1 with TRBJ2-1; possible D gene TRBD2, 5 bases. V was cut by 4 bases and J by 8 bases, with 15 bases left in between. CDR1 and CDR2 from the germline V gene are MNHNS and SASEGT. The CDR3 length is 14 residues. CDR3 loop: CASSVTYLGDEQFF. CDR3 DNA sequence: TGTGCCAGCAGTGTCACATACCTCGGGGATGAGCAGTTCTTC.

In its sample, this clone was seen a few times. The chain joins TRBV4-1 to TRBJ1-2, with 8 nucleotides matching TRBD1. The CDR3 is made up of 17 amino acids. V trimming: 1 base; J trimming: 4 bases; junction bases outside the gene matches: 11. CDR1 and CDR2 (germline): MGHRA, YSYEKL. The DNA of the CDR3 is TGCGCCAGCAGCCAAGCCGCCGGACAGGGAGGGTCCTATGGCTACACCTTC. Translation gives CASSQAAGQGGSYGYTF.

This clone was seen a single time. The gene calls are TRBV15 and TRBJ1-5; 7 positions match TRBD1. V lost 5 bases to trimming and J lost 2 bases; unmatched junction nucleotides: 9. The length of the CDR3 is 16 residues. CDR1 is LNHNV, CDR2 YYDKDF, per germline (reference sequence). CDR3 nucleotide sequence: TGTGCCACCAGCCGATTACAGGGGACGGGCAATCAGCCCCAGCATTTT. This sequence encodes CATSRLQGTGNQPQHF.

This chain links TRBV11-2 with TRBJ1-3, with D unclear. The CDR3 loop spans 16 amino acids. In germline, CDR1 is SGHAT, CDR2 FQNNGV. Trimming removed 6 bases from V and 0 bases from J, with 15 bases in between. In nucleotides, the CDR3 is TGTGCCAGCAGTTTAACGGTGGGCAGCTCTGGAAACACCATATATTTT. It codes for CASSLTVGSSGNTIYF.

The chain employs TRBV27 and TRBJ2-3, with TRBD1 matching 10 bases. V dropped 2 bases and J dropped 5; count of bases not matched to a gene: 4. Germline CDR1 reads MNHEY; CDR2 reads SMNVEV (reference sequence). This CDR3 is built from 15 residues. The CDR3 is CASSLGQGVRDTQYF. The CDR3 nucleotides are TGTGCCAGCAGTTTAGGACAGGGGGTAAGAGATACGCAGTATTTT.

V is TRBV29-1 and J is TRBJ2-3; no reliable D call. The V end was cut by 4 bases, the J end by 0 bases, with 5 bases between. The CDR3 extends over 12 amino acids. Per germline, CDR1 SQVTM and CDR2 ANQGSEA. In nucleotides, the CDR3 is TGCAGCGTTGCAGGAAGCACAGATACGCAGTATTTT. Its protein is CSVAGSTDTQYF.

With respect to this clone: This same CDR3 is encoded by further DNA sequences in the sample. The CDR3 DNA is TGTGCCAGCAGTTACAGGCAGGGGGAGCGGAAACTGTTTTTT. Translated: CASSYRQGERKLFF. The chain carries TRBV6-5 and TRBJ1-4; 7 bases map to TRBD1. CDR3 length: 14 amino acids. Trimming at V came to 2 bases and at J to 11 bases, leaving 8 bases not matched to a gene. The V gene's germline CDR1 is MNHEY and CDR2 SVGAGI.

The V call is TRBV4-2, the J call TRBJ2-2; tentative D call: TRBD2 (5 bases). The CDR3 has 13 amino acids. V was clipped by 4 bases and J by 6 bases, with 9 bases between them. Germline CDR1 LGHNA, CDR2 YNFKEQ. For the CDR3, the DNA is TGTGCCAGCAGCCCGAGGGTTCCCGGGGAGCTGTTTTTT. Translation gives CASSPRVPGELFF.

This chain connects TRBV4-3 to TRBJ2-1; 8 positions match TRBD2. CDR3 length: 16 amino acids. Germline assignment: CDR1 LGHNA and CDR2 YSLEER. The junction had 13 bases not matched to a gene; V was cut back by 5 bases and J by 7 bases. The CDR3 loop reads CASSEVAGRASNEQFF. The CDR3 DNA reads TGCGCCAGCAGCGAGGTAGCGGGGCGGGCAAGTAATGAGCAGTTCTTC.

The chain uses TRBV6-5 and TRBJ1-6; 9 positions agree with TRBD1. This CDR3 region has 13 residues. Losses at the gene ends were 4 bases for V and 9 bases for J; bases not matched to a gene: 1. CDR1 and CDR2 from the germline V gene are MNHEY and SVGAGI. CDR3: CASSSDRGSPLHF. Here the CDR3 DNA reads TGTGCCAGCAGTTCGGACAGGGGTTCACCCCTCCACTTT.

The chain combines TRBV10-3 with TRBJ1-3; D is uncertain. The CDR3 loop spans 14 amino acids. From germline, CDR1 is ENHRY and CDR2 SYGVKD. Trimming took off 0 bases at V and 8 bases at J, with 11 bases between the two ends. In nucleotides, the CDR3 is TGTGCCATCAGTGAGTCGTGGCCGAGGGACACCATATATTTT. This gives the protein CAISESWPRDTIYF.

This clone was seen just once. CDR3 sequence: CASSDLQGLSGNTIYF. As DNA, the CDR3 is TGTGCCAGCAGTGATTTACAGGGCCTCTCTGGAAACACCATATATTTT. The J gene is TRBJ1-3, the V gene TRBV2, with a possible D match to TRBD1 (6 bases). Germline CDR1 SNHLY, CDR2 FYNNEI. The V end lost 3 bases, the J end lost 0 bases, and 12 bases lay between the germline ends. This CDR3 comprises 16 residues.

The chain is built from TRBV7-3 and TRBJ2-5; 9 bases agree with TRBD1. The length of the CDR3 is 15 residues. With 6 bases clipped from V and 5 bases from J, the junction kept 10 bases outside the gene matches. Per the germline V gene, CDR1 is SGHTA and CDR2 is FQGTGA. This CDR3 reads CASSFTGGAMETQYF. Here the CDR3 DNA reads TGTGCCAGCAGTTTCACAGGGGGCGCGATGGAGACCCAGTACTTC.